This T cell receptor (beta chain) appears in the sequencing data of a study of T cell repertoires in ileal Crohn's disease. Study overall: About half of patients got postoperative therapy: 11 thiopurines, fewer than 20 anti-TNF.

The CDR3 runs to 16 residues. Trimming pared 1 base from V and 1 base from J, leaving 11 bases between. The germline gives CDR1 MNHNS, CDR2 SASEGT. Note on this clone: Its specificity is unknown.

TCRB immunosequencing input was five hundred nanograms of biopsy DNA per sample. Clones were sequenced by immunoSEQ multiplex PCR, and TCRdb holds only the in-frame ones, with some missing. The sample contains over 14,000 clones, around three quarters of which appear only once. Regarding the study as a whole: Compared with non-smokers, active smokers at surgery showed more clonal expansions. Sorted CD8 T cells held more high-frequency clones than CD4.

The rearrangement uses TRBV6-1 and TRBJ1-5; D is possibly TRBD1 (6 bases). The source of this sequence is an adult with Crohn's disease. Sequencing was done on a sample of ileal tissue. The CDR3 DNA reads as TGTGCCAGCAGTGAAGATATCGACAGGAGCAATCAGCCCCAGCATTTT. Translating gives CASSEDIDRSNQPQHF.